The 20 T cell receptor beta chains presented below share a single source sample, sequenced in a study of shared clonotypes between healthy human individuals. Sequencing was performed with immunoSEQ multiplex PCR; in TCRdb, only in-frame clones are kept and a portion is missing. The table includes millions of clones, 95% detected once. Material for sequencing was naive CD4+ T cells sorted from blood. Subset specified: CD45RA+ positively selected. The receptors shown here come from a man aged 18 to 29 in good health.

This clone was detected a few times. This chain uses TRBV27 with TRBJ1-2, with 7 bases matching TRBD1. Germline V gene lookup returns CDR1 MNHEY and CDR2 SMNVEV (reference sequence). This CDR3 has 13 amino acids. V was clipped by 5 bases and J by 8 bases; unmatched bases: 8. The CDR3, as DNA: TGTGCCAGCAGTCCTGGGACAGAGACAGGCTACACCTTC. Translated, it gives CASSPGTETGYTF.

The chain employs TRBV12-5 and TRBJ1-1; D unresolved. This CDR3 region has 13 residues. Germline CDR1 reads LGHNT; CDR2 reads FRNRAP. V shed 2 bases and J shed 4 bases, with 8 bases lying between them. The CDR3 loop reads CASGLIEGTEAFF. The CDR3 nucleotides read TGTGCTAGTGGTTTGATAGAGGGCACTGAAGCTTTCTTT.

The CDR3, as DNA: TGCGCCAGCAGCGTGATACAGGGGGCTGATGGCTACACCTTC. Protein sequence: CASSVIQGADGYTF. The chain carries TRBV5-1 and TRBJ1-2; 9 nucleotides line up with TRBD1. This CDR3 is 14 amino acids long. Germline trimming cut 4 bases from V and 6 bases from J; bases unmatched to any gene: 7. CDR1 SGHRS and CDR2 YFSETQ come from the germline V gene.

The chain links TRBV18 to TRBJ2-2; D might be TRBD2 (5 bases). Per the germline V gene, CDR1 is KGHSH and CDR2 is LQKENI. CDR3 length: 16 amino acids. Trimming cost V 1 base and J 2 bases, with 11 bases left between them. The CDR3 DNA reads as TGTGCCAGCTCACCACGGTCTAGCAGAAACACCGGGGAGCTGTTTTTT. This gives the protein CASSPRSSRNTGELFF.

The chain carries TRBV28 and TRBJ1-2, with a tentative D call TRBD1 (5 bases). The germline V gene encodes CDR1 MDHEN and CDR2 SYDVKM. Trimming cost V 10 bases and J 4 bases, with 16 bases left between them. This CDR3 comprises 13 residues. The CDR3 coding sequence is TGTGCCACCGTGGGGGAGGGTAGCTATGGCTACACCTTC. Its translation is CATVGEGSYGYTF.

This sequence joins TRBV19 and TRBJ2-1; tentative D call: TRBD2 (5 bases). The CDR3 is made up of 16 amino acids. Per the germline V gene, CDR1 is LNHDA and CDR2 is SQIVND (reference sequence). V lost 5 bases to trimming and J lost 1 base, with 15 bases between them. The CDR3: CASSLRGSGSYNEQFF. Written as DNA, the CDR3 is TGTGCCAGTAGTCTCCGAGGGAGTGGGTCCTACAATGAGCAGTTCTTC.

V and J are TRBV5-1 and TRBJ2-3; 11 bases match TRBD2. The CDR3 covers 16 residues. Losses at the gene ends were 4 bases for V and 6 bases for J; bases not matched to a gene: 10. Germline-derived CDR1 and CDR2 are SGHRS and YFSETQ. The CDR3 DNA is TGCGCCAGCAGCAAGACACTAGCGGGAGAATCCGATACGCAGTATTTT. This translates into CASSKTLAGESDTQYF.

This clone was seen once. The chain combines TRBV25-1 with TRBJ2-5, with D perhaps matching TRBD1 or TRBD2 (6 bases each). V lost 6 bases and J lost 5, with 13 bases in between. This CDR3 spans 13 amino acids. Per germline, CDR1 MGHDK and CDR2 SYGVNS. CDR3 bases: TGTGCCAGCAGCTCAACAGGGAGGGAGACCCAGTACTTC. Amino acids: CASSSTGRETQYF.

This chain connects TRBV6-6 to TRBJ2-7, with 9 nucleotides matching TRBD1. Germline CDR1 MNHNY, CDR2 SVGAGI (reference sequence). This CDR3 has 13 residues. Germline trimming cut 5 bases from V and 5 bases from J; bases unmatched to any gene: 4. CDR3 sequence (DNA): TGTGCCAGCAGTCCTACAGGGGGCAACGAGCAGTACTTC. Translating gives CASSPTGGNEQYF.

CDR3 DNA: TGTGCCAGCAGTTCTCAGGGGGGGGCAACCGGGGAGCTGTTTTTT. This codes for CASSSQGGATGELFF. The chain joins TRBV6-5 to TRBJ2-2; D tentatively reads TRBD1 or TRBD2 (7 bases each). Per germline, CDR1 MNHEY and CDR2 SVGAGI. Trimming took off 4 bases at V and 5 bases at J, with 14 bases between the two ends. CDR3 size: 15 residues.

The CDR3 loop reads CASRVVLKDTQYF. Here the CDR3 DNA reads TGTGCCAGCAGAGTGGTGTTAAAGGATACGCAGTATTTT. The chain couples TRBV6-5 to TRBJ2-3, with D unclear. Germline CDR1 MNHEY, CDR2 SVGAGI. Trimming removed 6 bases at V and 6 bases at J, with 13 bases between. The CDR3 runs to 13 residues.

As DNA, the CDR3 is TGTGCCAGTAGTAGATTTGGGGATAACTATGGCTACACCTTC. Amino acid sequence: CASSRFGDNYGYTF. This rearrangement joins TRBV19 to TRBJ1-2; no clear D gene. The germline V and J ends were trimmed by 4 bases and 1 base, with 10 bases remaining between them. Germline lookup yields CDR1 LNHDA and CDR2 SQIVND (reference sequence). CDR3 length equals 14 residues.

The chain employs TRBV7-9 and TRBJ1-2, with 7 positions matching TRBD1. The J segment lost 5 bases and the V segment lost 1 base, leaving 4 bases of the junction unmatched. Germline V gene lookup returns CDR1 SEHNR and CDR2 FQNEAQ (reference sequence). The CDR3 sequence is 14 residues long. CDR3 sequence: CASSLGDSRYGYTF. CDR3 nucleotides: TGTGCCAGCAGCTTAGGGGACAGCCGTTATGGCTACACCTTC.

The chain links TRBV7-8 to TRBJ2-7; 12 bases agree with TRBD2. The CDR3 runs to 17 residues. V lost 5 bases and J lost 5; bases outside the gene matches: 13. Looked up from germline, CDR1 is SGHVS and CDR2 is FQNEAQ. CDR3 amino acids: CASSPTSLAGGRNEQYF. The CDR3 DNA reads as TGTGCCAGCAGCCCCACGAGTCTAGCGGGAGGGAGGAACGAGCAGTACTTC.

The V call is TRBV5-4, the J call TRBJ2-5; TRBD1 or TRBD2 may be the D gene (6 bases each). Trimming left V 0 bases short and J 5 bases short, with 11 bases between. Germline V lookup: CDR1 SGHNT, CDR2 YYREEE (reference sequence). There are 14 residues in the CDR3. The CDR3 region has the DNA TGTGCCAGCAGCTTGGATACAGGGAGGGAGACCCAGTACTTC. Its translation is CASSLDTGRETQYF.

The chain has TRBV11-2 and TRBJ2-3; perhaps TRBD2 as D (6 bases). This CDR3 comprises 16 residues. Germline V lookup: CDR1 SGHAT, CDR2 FQNNGV. V shed 5 bases and J shed 0 bases, with 15 bases lying between them. The CDR3 reads CASSPRPGTSTDTQYF. Written as DNA, the CDR3 is TGTGCCAGCAGCCCGCGTCCCGGGACTAGCACAGATACGCAGTATTTT.

The rearrangement uses TRBV6-5 and TRBJ2-3, with no clear D. In germline, CDR1 is MNHEY, CDR2 SVGAGI. The CDR3 extends over 12 amino acids. The V end was cut by 5 bases, the J end by 6 bases, with 9 bases between. CDR3 DNA: TGTGCCAGCAGTCCAACCAGGGATACGCAGTATTTT. Translation: CASSPTRDTQYF.

This rearrangement joins TRBV7-2 to TRBJ2-3; 10 nucleotides line up with TRBD2. The CDR3 is made up of 14 amino acids. Per germline, CDR1 SGHTA and CDR2 FQGNSA. Trimming cost V 6 bases and J 4 bases; bases outside gene matches: 4. As DNA, the CDR3 is TGTGCCAGCAGACCCGGACTAGCGGCAGATACGCAGTATTTT. Protein product: CASRPGLAADTQYF. Full variable domain (outside the CDR3, taken from reference TRBV7-2 and TRBJ2-3): GAGVSQSPSNKVTEKGKDVELRCDPISGHTALYWYRQSLGQGLEFLIYFQGNSAPDKSGLPSDRFSAERTGGSVSTLTIQRTQQEDSAVYLCASRPGLAADTQYFGPGTRLTVL.

This chain joins TRBV30 and TRBJ1-2, with 7 bases identical to TRBD1. CDR3 length: 13 residues. Germline V lookup: CDR1 GTSNPN, CDR2 SVGIG (reference sequence). Trimming took 0 bases from V and 7 from J; bases not matched to a gene: 5. CDR3 DNA sequence: TGTGCCTGGAGTGTTGACAGGGTAACTGGCTACACCTTC. This sequence encodes CAWSVDRVTGYTF. Variable domain in full (rest from reference TRBV30 and TRBJ1-2): SQTIHQWPATLVQPVGSPLSLECTVEGTSNPNLYWYRQAAGRGLQLLFYSVGIGQISSEVPQNLSASRPQDRQFILSSKKLLLSDSGFYLCAWSVDRVTGYTFGSGTRLTVV.

In its sample, this clone was seen once. Other DNA sequences of this sample code for an identical CDR3. The J gene is TRBJ1-5, the V gene TRBV6-1, with D uncertain. The germline CDR1 and CDR2 sequences are MNHNS and SASEGT. Trimming pared 6 bases from V and 3 bases from J, leaving 3 bases between. The CDR3 contains 11 residues. CDR3 amino acids: CASRSNQPQHF. The CDR3 DNA follows: TGTGCCAGCAGATCCAATCAGCCCCAGCATTTT.